What follows are 25 T cell receptor beta chains derived from one specimen sequenced in a study of blood T cell repertoires in COVID-19. Produced via immunoSEQ multiplex PCR; TCRdb's table is partial and in-frame only. The data show some 460,000 clones, 75% to 90% seen once. Sequencing was performed on peripheral blood. All receptors come from a woman aged 25 to 39 with acute or convalescent COVID-19.

This CDR3 is CASSSQGARYEQYF. CDR3 bases: TGCGCCAGCAGCTCGCAGGGGGCTAGGTACGAGCAGTACTTC. The chain carries TRBV5-1 and TRBJ2-7, with 8 bases aligning to TRBD1. The germline CDR1 and CDR2 sequences are SGHRS and YFSETQ. The CDR3 runs 14 residues. Trimming at V came to 3 bases and at J to 4 bases, leaving 6 bases not matched to a gene.

The DNA for the CDR3 is TGCGCCAGCAGCTTGGGAAGCACCCTCTACGAGCAGTACTTC. Translation gives CASSLGSTLYEQYF. The chain is built from TRBV5-1 and TRBJ2-7; D is undetermined. The CDR3 covers 14 residues. Germline assignment: CDR1 SGHRS and CDR2 YFSETQ. Trimming removed 0 bases from V and 3 bases from J, with 10 bases in between.

The chain uses TRBV6-5 and TRBJ2-7; D perhaps matches TRBD2 (6 bases). This CDR3 region has 13 residues. Between the trimmed V and J ends, which lost 6 bases and 3 bases, there was a span of 12 bases. Germline assignment: CDR1 MNHEY and CDR2 SVGAGI. The CDR3 protein is CASSMGLNYEQYF. The CDR3 DNA reads as TGTGCCAGCAGCATGGGACTCAACTACGAGCAGTACTTC.

The rearrangement uses TRBV2 and TRBJ1-6; 8 nucleotides match TRBD1. Germline CDR1 SNHLY, CDR2 FYNNEI. The CDR3 is 13 residues long. J lost 8 bases, V lost 6 bases, and 3 bases had no gene match. The CDR3 spells CASRDRDYSPLHF. CDR3 sequence (DNA): TGTGCCAGCAGGGACAGGGATTATTCACCCCTCCACTTT.

The chain links TRBV4-1 to TRBJ1-5, with D possibly being TRBD1 (5 bases). CDR3 size: 17 residues. The V end lost 0 bases, the J end lost 4 bases, and 16 bases lay between the germline ends. CDR1 is MGHRA, CDR2 YSYEKL, per germline. The CDR3 DNA reads as TGCGCCAGCAGCCAAGAGCAACCCGAGTCAGGGAATCAGCCCCAGCATTTT. Translating it yields CASSQEQPESGNQPQHF.

CDR3 coding DNA: TGCGCCAGCAGCCAATTAATCCCCCCTAGCGGGCGCTCCTACGAGCAGTACTTC. Protein product: CASSQLIPPSGRSYEQYF. This chain links TRBV4-1 with TRBJ2-7; 8 bases agree with TRBD2. The CDR3 has 18 amino acids. The germline V gene encodes CDR1 MGHRA and CDR2 YSYEKL. With V trimmed by 2 bases and J by 0 bases, 12 bases remained unmatched.

The chain combines TRBV27 with TRBJ2-7; 9 nucleotides match TRBD1. CDR3 length: 16 residues. Germline CDR1 MNHEY, CDR2 SMNVEV (reference sequence). The trim removed 4 bases at V and 9 bases at J, leaving 16 bases unmatched. CDR3 nucleotides: TGTGCCAGCAGTTCAGCGACCCCGACAGGGGGGGGAGGGCAGTACTTC. Its translation: CASSSATPTGGGGQYF.

This clone was picked up a small number of times. The identical CDR3 is also encoded by other nucleotide sequences in the sample. V gene TRBV2 combines with J gene TRBJ1-5; possibly TRBD1 for D (5 bases). Trimming removed 7 bases from V and 2 bases from J, with 6 bases in between. The CDR3 has 12 residues. Germline CDR1 and CDR2: SNHLY and FYNNEI. Here the CDR3 reads CASTGGNQPQHF. DNA of the CDR3: TGTGCCAGCACGGGGGGCAATCAGCCCCAGCATTTT. Based on the CDR3 plus reference TRBV2 and TRBJ1-5, the full variable domain is EPEVTQTPSHQVTQMGQEVILRCVPISNHLYFYWYRQILGQKVEFLVSFYNNEISEKSEIFDDQFSVERPDGSNFTLKIRSTKLEDSAMYFCASTGGNQPQHFGDGTRLSIL.

This sequence joins TRBV5-1 and TRBJ2-2; the D gene is possibly TRBD2 (6 bases). V lost 3 bases and J 1 base, leaving 13 bases between the germline ends. Germline CDR1 reads SGHRS; CDR2 reads YFSETQ. This CDR3 spans 16 amino acids. The chain's CDR3 is CASSSGDLVNTGELFF. Written as DNA, the CDR3 is TGCGCCAGCAGCTCGGGGGATCTGGTGAACACCGGGGAGCTGTTTTTT.

The genes are TRBV30 and TRBJ1-6; TRBD1 is a possible D gene (6 bases). V was trimmed by 4 bases and J by 5 bases, leaving 12 bases between them. Germline CDR1 GTSNPN, CDR2 SVGIG (reference sequence). This CDR3 is 14 amino acids long. CDR3 residues: CAWKWTANNSPLHF. The DNA of the CDR3 is TGTGCCTGGAAATGGACAGCGAATAATTCACCCCTCCACTTT.

This clone was detected a few times. The chain uses TRBV21-1 and TRBJ1-1; the DNA was not compared with TRBD1, the D call given in the table. TRBV21-1 is a pseudogene locus. The CDR3 sequence is 14 residues long. CDR3 nucleotides: TGTGCCAGCAGCAAATTAGGTCAGGGGACTGAAGCTTTCTTT. This codes for CASSKLGQGTEAFF.

The V call is TRBV27, the J call TRBJ2-1; 9 nucleotides line up with TRBD1. CDR3 length equals 15 residues. Trimming at V came to 8 bases and at J to 6 bases, leaving 11 bases not matched to a gene. Germline CDR1 is MNHEY and CDR2 is SMNVEV (reference sequence). CDR3 DNA sequence: TGTGCCAGCCGAGACCGGGACAGGGTGATCAATGAGCAGTTCTTC. Its translation: CASRDRDRVINEQFF.

The J gene is TRBJ2-5, the V gene TRBV18, with D maybe TRBD1 (6 bases). The germline V gene has CDR1 KGHSH and CDR2 LQKENI. Between the trimmed V and J ends, which lost 5 bases and 7 bases, there was a span of 17 bases. CDR3 size: 14 residues. CDR3 in amino acids: CASSTVTGSRTQYF. The CDR3 nucleotides are TGTGCCAGCTCAACGGTCACAGGGTCTCGGACCCAGTACTTC.

The rearrangement links TRBV4-1 to TRBJ2-7; 7 bases are a match to TRBD2. The CDR3 contains 15 residues. Germline CDR1 MGHRA, CDR2 YSYEKL. The ends lost 3 bases at V and 2 bases at J; junction bases unmatched: 7. In DNA, the CDR3 is TGCGCCAGCAGCCAGACGGAGCGGGGAGCCTACGAGCAGTACTTC. Encoded protein: CASSQTERGAYEQYF.

The chain has TRBV5-5 and TRBJ2-2; weak D call: TRBD2 (5 bases). The CDR3 spans 15 residues. Germline V CDR1 and CDR2: SGHKS, YYEKEE (reference sequence). V lost 2 bases to trimming and J lost 7 bases, with 15 bases between them. The CDR3 region is CASSFVPDSGGELFF. CDR3 nucleotides: TGTGCCAGCAGCTTTGTGCCGGACTCGGGCGGGGAGCTGTTTTTT.

The chain combines TRBV12-3 or TRBV12-4 with TRBJ2-1; maybe TRBD2 (5 bases). This CDR3 is 11 amino acids long. V dropped 5 bases and J dropped 6 bases, with 5 bases sitting between them. The CDR3 DNA sequence: TGTGCCAGCAGTGCGGGCAATGAGCAGTTCTTC. It codes for CASSAGNEQFF.

The chain joins TRBV27 to TRBJ1-2, with TRBD1 identical over 11 bases. The CDR3 runs to 19 residues. J gave up 1 base and V 2 bases, and 12 bases lay outside the gene matches. CDR1 and CDR2 from the germline V gene are MNHEY and SMNVEV (reference sequence). The CDR3 loop reads CASSLAGPGTGGGNYGYTF. The CDR3 DNA follows: TGTGCCAGCAGTTTAGCGGGGCCCGGGACAGGGGGAGGTAACTATGGCTACACCTTC.

The chain combines TRBV7-3 with TRBJ1-1, with TRBD1 identical over 9 bases. Germline V gene sequence: CDR1 SGHTA, CDR2 FQGTGA. The J segment lost 12 bases and the V segment lost 3 bases, leaving 5 bases of the junction unmatched. CDR3 length: 12 amino acids. DNA for the CDR3: TGTGCCAGCAGCTTGGGACAGGGAAGAACTTTCTTT. Residues: CASSLGQGRTFF. Using reference TRBV7-3 and TRBJ1-1 for the parts outside the CDR3, the full variable domain is GAGVSQTPSNKVTEKGKYVELRCDPISGHTALYWYRQSLGQGPEFLIYFQGTGAADDSGLPNDRFFAVRPEGSVSTLKIQRTERGDSAVYLCASSLGQGRTFFGQGTRLTVV.

The rearrangement links TRBV2 to TRBJ2-5; the match to TRBD1 covers 7 bases. This CDR3 has 14 residues. The germline V gene has CDR1 SNHLY and CDR2 FYNNEI. Trimming cost V 3 bases and J 5 bases; bases outside gene matches: 6. The CDR3 loop reads CASSDKGAVETQYF. DNA for the CDR3: TGTGCCAGCAGTGACAAGGGGGCGGTGGAGACCCAGTACTTC. The full variable domain, rest sourced from reference TRBV2 and TRBJ2-5, is EPEVTQTPSHQVTQMGQEVILRCVPISNHLYFYWYRQILGQKVEFLVSFYNNEISEKSEIFDDQFSVERPDGSNFTLKIRSTKLEDSAMYFCASSDKGAVETQYFGPGTRLLVL.

CDR3 sequence: CASSDFAGGPNEQFF. The CDR3 DNA follows: TGCGCCAGCAGTGACTTCGCGGGGGGGCCGAATGAGCAGTTCTTC. V gene TRBV10-1 combines with J gene TRBJ2-1, with 9 bases lining up with TRBD2. Germline V lookup: CDR1 WNHNN, CDR2 SYGVQD (reference sequence). The CDR3 length is 15 residues. V trimming: 3 bases; J trimming: 7 bases; junction bases outside the gene matches: 7.

The CDR3 protein is CASSDGSGYEQYF. The DNA of the CDR3 is TGTGCCAGCAGCGATGGATCAGGCTACGAGCAGTACTTC. The chain carries TRBV11-3 and TRBJ2-7, with unresolved D. The CDR3 has 13 amino acids. Germline CDR1 is SGHNT and CDR2 is YENEEA. V was cut by 5 bases and J by 3 bases, with 11 bases left in between.

This rearrangement joins TRBV5-1 to TRBJ2-3; D call uncertain. CDR1 is SGHRS and CDR2 is YFSETQ in the germline V gene. V was cut by 0 bases and J by 0 bases, with 8 bases left in between. CDR3 length: 15 residues. The CDR3 loop is CASSLVAESTDTQYF. Written as DNA, the CDR3 is TGCGCCAGCAGCTTGGTCGCGGAGAGCACAGATACGCAGTATTTT. Complete variable domain (other parts from reference TRBV5-1 and TRBJ2-3): KAGVTQTPRYLIKTRGQQVTLSCSPISGHRSVSWYQQTPGQGLQFLFEYFSETQRNKGNFPGRFSGRQFSNSRSEMNVSTLELGDSALYLCASSLVAESTDTQYFGPGTRLTVL.

This clone appeared once. This chain uses TRBV6-5 with TRBJ1-2, with TRBD1 identical over 8 bases. The length of the CDR3 is 12 residues. CDR1 MNHEY and CDR2 SVGAGI come from the germline V gene. V trimming: 8 bases; J trimming: 6 bases; junction bases outside the gene matches: 5. This CDR3 is CASDRGTDGYTF. The CDR3 nucleotides read TGTGCCAGCGACAGGGGTACAGATGGCTACACCTTC.

The V gene is TRBV7-9, the J gene TRBJ2-1, with 7 bases matching TRBD2. Germline V lookup: CDR1 SEHNR, CDR2 FQNEAQ (reference sequence). V shed 1 base and J 5 bases; nucleotides not matched to a gene: 5. The CDR3 totals 15 residues. The CDR3 region has the DNA TGTGCCAGCAGCTTAGTCCCTAGCGGAGACAATGAGCAGTTCTTC. Its translation is CASSLVPSGDNEQFF.

V and J are TRBV19 and TRBJ2-5, with 12 nucleotides matching TRBD1. CDR3 length equals 15 residues. V shed 5 bases, J shed 5 bases, and the junction held 6 bases outside the gene matches. Germline CDR1 LNHDA, CDR2 SQIVND (reference sequence). CDR3 in DNA: TGTGCCAGTAGTGCCCGGGACAGGGGGCACGAGACCCAGTACTTC. Its protein product is CASSARDRGHETQYF.